A single sample gave rise to the 28 T cell receptor beta chains below, sequenced in a study of CD8+ T cells in alopecia areata. Extraction and reverse transcription of RNA yielded cDNA as the sequencing template. Produced via immunoSEQ multiplex PCR; TCRdb's table is partial and in-frame only. The repertoire includes 100,000 to 150,000 clones, around 49% of them detected once, and under 20% sits in the top ten. The sequenced sample was CD8+ T cells sorted from blood, obtained at week 0. The source is a human donor with alopecia areata.

The rearrangement uses TRBV27 and TRBJ2-1; possible D gene TRBD1, 6 bases. Germline V lookup: CDR1 MNHEY, CDR2 SMNVEV (reference sequence). This CDR3 has 16 amino acids. The V and J ends lost 5 bases and 6 bases respectively, with 20 bases between them. This CDR3 reads CASSVSAGERPNEQFF. For the CDR3, the DNA is TGTGCCAGCAGTGTCTCTGCAGGGGAAAGACCCAATGAGCAGTTCTTC.

This clone was detected many times. The chain is built from TRBV7-9 and TRBJ1-1; no clear D gene. This CDR3 has 15 amino acids. V was clipped by 5 bases and J by 4 bases, with 17 bases between them. Germline CDR1 SEHNR, CDR2 FQNEAQ (reference sequence). CDR3 in amino acids: CASSPRSSGGTEAFF. The CDR3, as DNA: TGTGCCAGCAGCCCCCGCTCATCGGGCGGCACTGAAGCTTTCTTT.

The rearrangement links TRBV5-6 to TRBJ1-1, with no clear D. Germline V gives CDR1 SGHDT, CDR2 YYEEEE. V dropped 2 bases and J dropped 7 bases, with 9 bases sitting between them. CDR3 length: 12 residues. The CDR3 coding sequence is TGTGCCAGCAGCTTCTTAACGGATGAAGCTTTCTTT. It specifies CASSFLTDEAFF.

In this sample, this clone turned up a few times. V gene TRBV6-1 combines with J gene TRBJ2-6; the D gene could be TRBD1 or TRBD2 (5 bases each). This CDR3 is built from 14 residues. V was trimmed by 3 bases and J by 2 bases, leaving 5 bases between them. Germline V gene data show CDR1 as MNHNS and CDR2 as SASEGT. The CDR3, as DNA: TGTGCCAGCAGTGAGGGGGCTGGGGCCAACGTCCTGACTTTC. This codes for CASSEGAGANVLTF.

This clone appeared a few times. The chain couples TRBV6-4 to TRBJ2-6; D remains unclear. Germline-derived CDR1 and CDR2 are MRHNA and SNTAGT. V was cut by 3 bases and J by 2 bases, with 14 bases left in between. The CDR3 covers 17 residues. The CDR3 is CASSEFLVQPGANVLTF. CDR3 coding DNA: TGTGCCAGCAGTGAGTTCCTGGTCCAACCTGGGGCCAACGTCCTGACTTTC.

The chain is built from TRBV5-1 and TRBJ2-1, with 9 bases matching TRBD2. The CDR3 is 15 amino acids. Per germline, CDR1 SGHRS and CDR2 YFSETQ. V was clipped by 0 bases and J by 8 bases; unmatched bases: 6. In nucleotides, the CDR3 is TGCGCCAGCAGCTTGGGAGCGGGGGGCGCGGATGAGCAGTTCTTC. Translated, it gives CASSLGAGGADEQFF.

By share of the sample, this clone is medium-sized. The chain employs TRBV4-2 and TRBJ2-2; D gene unclear. CDR3 length: 15 residues. CDR1 is LGHNA, CDR2 YNFKEQ, per germline. The germline V and J ends were trimmed by 0 bases and 2 bases, with 7 bases remaining between them. DNA of the CDR3: TGTGCCAGCAGCCAAGAAACCGATAACACCGGGGAGCTGTTTTTT. This gives the protein CASSQETDNTGELFF.

The chain joins TRBV27 to TRBJ1-1; 8 bases are a match to TRBD1. The CDR3 contains 14 residues. Germline CDR1 is MNHEY and CDR2 is SMNVEV (reference sequence). Trimming removed 6 bases from V and 2 bases from J; junction bases left unmatched: 5. CDR3 residues: CASRTGGSNTEAFF. CDR3 bases: TGTGCCAGCAGAACAGGGGGTTCAAACACTGAAGCTTTCTTT.

The gene calls are TRBV7-8 and TRBJ2-5; D unclear. The ends were cut back, 0 bases at V and 2 bases at J, with 7 bases in the middle. The CDR3 totals 14 residues. Germline V CDR1 and CDR2: SGHVS, FQNEAQ. The CDR3 spells CASSLAVTQETQYF. The CDR3 bases are TGTGCCAGCAGCTTAGCGGTGACACAAGAGACCCAGTACTTC.

The chain carries TRBV5-4 and TRBJ1-1; unclear D gene. The CDR3 has 13 residues. With 4 bases removed from V and 2 bases from J, the gap between germline ends came to 9 bases. The V gene's germline CDR1 is SGHNT and CDR2 YYREEE (reference sequence). The CDR3 protein is CASSTSANTEAFF. CDR3 nucleotide sequence: TGTGCCAGCAGCACCTCAGCAAACACTGAAGCTTTCTTT.

This clone was counted a few times. The chain has TRBV29-1 and TRBJ1-2; D gene unclear. CDR1 is SQVTM and CDR2 is ANQGSEA in the germline V gene. There are 9 residues in the CDR3. Trimming shortened V by 3 bases and J by 6 bases, and 2 bases separated the two germline ends. CDR3 region: CSVDDGYTF. CDR3 bases: TGCAGCGTTGATGATGGCTACACCTTC.

The CDR3 is CATSGGLEETQYF. For the CDR3, the DNA is TGTGCCACCAGCGGAGGACTGGAAGAGACCCAGTACTTC. The J gene is TRBJ2-5, the V gene TRBV15, with a tentative D call TRBD2 (5 bases). Germline CDR1 is LNHNV and CDR2 is YYDKDF (reference sequence). The V end lost 5 bases, the J end lost 3 bases, and 10 bases lay between the germline ends. CDR3 length: 13 amino acids.

This clone has only a few counts. The V call is TRBV30, the J call TRBJ2-7, with D possibly being TRBD1 or TRBD2 (5 bases each). V lost 2 bases, J lost 3 bases, and 8 bases lay in between. The CDR3 sequence is 12 residues long. Germline loops: CDR1 GTSNPN, CDR2 SVGIG (reference sequence). The chain's CDR3 is CAWSWDLYEQYF. The CDR3 DNA reads as TGTGCCTGGAGTTGGGACCTCTACGAGCAGTACTTC.

V gene TRBV27 combines with J gene TRBJ2-4; 7 positions agree with TRBD2. Germline values: CDR1 MNHEY, CDR2 SMNVEV (reference sequence). The V and J ends lost 8 bases and 6 bases, in that order; junction bases with no gene match: 10. There are 14 residues in the CDR3. The CDR3 region has the DNA TGTGCCAGCTCAGCGGGGCTGGCGGTAAACATTCAGTACTTC. Protein sequence: CASSAGLAVNIQYF.

This chain joins TRBV27 and TRBJ2-3, with D possibly matching TRBD1 (6 bases). The CDR3 length is 15 residues. Germline loops: CDR1 MNHEY, CDR2 SMNVEV (reference sequence). The ends were cut back, 3 bases at V and 0 bases at J, with 10 bases in the middle. The CDR3 DNA follows: TGTGCCAGCAGTTTTGGGACAAAAAGCACAGATACGCAGTATTTT. This translates into CASSFGTKSTDTQYF.

This clone was observed a handful of times. The chain joins TRBV12-5 to TRBJ1-1; possible D gene TRBD1, 6 bases. The germline V gene has CDR1 LGHNT and CDR2 FRNRAP. Trimming left V 1 base short and J 1 base short, with 10 bases between. This CDR3 has 15 residues. The CDR3 spells CASGLAAGANTEAFF. For the CDR3, the DNA is TGTGCTAGTGGTTTGGCGGCAGGGGCGAACACTGAAGCTTTCTTT.

The chain joins TRBV18 to TRBJ1-2; no definite D call. Germline V gene sequence: CDR1 KGHSH, CDR2 LQKENI. CDR3 length: 16 residues. V was cut by 0 bases and J by 0 bases, with 11 bases left in between. This CDR3 is CASSPPAKASNYGYTF. CDR3 coding DNA: TGTGCCAGCTCACCACCCGCCAAGGCGTCTAACTATGGCTACACCTTC.

The V call is TRBV29-1, the J call TRBJ1-2; TRBD1 matches 9 bases. Germline CDR1 is SQVTM and CDR2 is ANQGSEA. V lost 5 bases and J lost 0; bases outside the gene matches: 7. The CDR3 loop spans 15 amino acids. In nucleotides, the CDR3 is TGCAGCGTTTGGACAGGGGACACAGCTAACTATGGCTACACCTTC. This gives the protein CSVWTGDTANYGYTF.

The chain employs TRBV30 and TRBJ1-1; D gene unclear. Trimming shortened V by 2 bases and J by 1 base, and 8 bases separated the two germline ends. The V gene's germline CDR1 is GTSNPN and CDR2 SVGIG (reference sequence). The CDR3 has 13 residues. The CDR3: CAWSIQKNTEAFF. The CDR3 DNA is TGTGCCTGGAGTATTCAGAAGAACACTGAAGCTTTCTTT.

In this sample, this clone turned up once. This sequence joins TRBV5-4 and TRBJ2-7; 9 bases match TRBD1. CDR3 length equals 14 residues. The J segment lost 5 bases and the V segment lost 4 bases, leaving 7 bases of the junction unmatched. CDR1 SGHNT and CDR2 YYREEE come from the germline V gene (reference sequence). The CDR3 DNA follows: TGTGCCAGCAGCCACCGGGACAGGGCCAACGAGCAGTACTTC. Its translation: CASSHRDRANEQYF.

The genes are TRBV4-1 and TRBJ2-5, with TRBD1 matching 8 bases. The J call is uncertain, as TRBJ2-7 better fits the DNA end. The CDR3 length is 18 residues. Per the germline V gene, CDR1 is MGHRA and CDR2 is YSYEKL. The CDR3 DNA sequence: TGCGCCAGCAGCCAAGCCTCTCAGACAGGGGCCAGCTCCTACGAGCAGTACTTC. It translates to CASSQASQTGASSYEQYF.

This clone showed up just once. This chain joins TRBV30 and TRBJ1-1, with no clear D. CDR1 is GTSNPN, CDR2 SVGIG, per germline (reference sequence). V was clipped by 0 bases and J by 7 bases, with 9 bases between them. The CDR3 extends over 12 amino acids. The CDR3 sequence is CAWSVMGGEAFF. The CDR3 DNA sequence: TGTGCCTGGAGTGTTATGGGCGGTGAAGCTTTCTTT.

V usage is TRBV4-2 and J usage is TRBJ2-7; a possible D gene is TRBD2 (6 bases). Per the germline V gene, CDR1 is LGHNA and CDR2 is YNFKEQ. With 0 bases removed from V and 3 bases from J, the gap between germline ends came to 9 bases. The CDR3 covers 14 residues. The CDR3 spells CASSQEVDYYEQYF. As DNA, the CDR3 is TGTGCCAGCAGCCAAGAGGTGGACTACTACGAGCAGTACTTC.

This clone was found a few times. The J gene is TRBJ2-5, the V gene TRBV7-9, with TRBD2 matching 11 bases. The CDR3 length is 17 residues. With 5 bases clipped from V and 5 bases from J, the junction kept 13 bases outside the gene matches. Germline CDR1 SEHNR, CDR2 FQNEAQ (reference sequence). CDR3 sequence reads: CASSLPISGGAVETQYF. The CDR3 nucleotides are TGTGCCAGCAGCCTACCGATTAGCGGGGGGGCCGTCGAGACCCAGTACTTC.

The chain carries TRBV7-9 and TRBJ1-4, with D unclear. This CDR3 is 15 amino acids long. V was shortened by 7 bases and J by 0 bases, with 12 bases between the two germline ends. Per the germline V gene, CDR1 is SEHNR and CDR2 is FQNEAQ (reference sequence). The CDR3, as DNA: TGTGCCAGCACCCACGGGCCTCCAACTAATGAAAAACTGTTTTTT. Protein sequence: CASTHGPPTNEKLFF.

V usage is TRBV7-2 and J usage is TRBJ2-1; 11 nucleotides line up with TRBD2. This CDR3 spans 15 amino acids. CDR1 and CDR2 (germline): SGHTA, FQGNSA. The J segment lost 4 bases and the V segment lost 5 bases, leaving 4 bases of the junction unmatched. CDR3 loop: CASSLLAGDYNEQFF. The CDR3 DNA sequence: TGTGCCAGCAGCCTACTAGCGGGGGATTACAATGAGCAGTTCTTC.

The CDR3 nucleotides read TGTGCCAGCAGTTTATCCCCGGGCACAGGGCCGAGTTCACCCCTCCACTTT. Translated: CASSLSPGTGPSSPLHF. The chain is built from TRBV27 and TRBJ1-6, with D maybe TRBD1 (6 bases). Looked up from germline, CDR1 is MNHEY and CDR2 is SMNVEV (reference sequence). Trimming left V 0 bases short and J 9 bases short, with 18 bases between. The CDR3 totals 17 residues.

The V and J genes are TRBV30 and TRBJ1-1; 7 positions agree with TRBD1. The CDR3 is 14 residues long. The trim removed 7 bases at V and 4 bases at J, leaving 12 bases unmatched. The germline V gene encodes CDR1 GTSNPN and CDR2 SVGIG (reference sequence). The CDR3 nucleotides are TGTGCCTTCCTCTCCGCGGCAGGGGGCACTGAAGCTTTCTTT. Amino acid sequence: CAFLSAAGGTEAFF. The whole variable domain, filled in from reference TRBV30 and TRBJ1-1, reads SQTIHQWPATLVQPVGSPLSLECTVEGTSNPNLYWYRQAAGRGLQLLFYSVGIGQISSEVPQNLSASRPQDRQFILSSKKLLLSDSGFYLCAFLSAAGGTEAFFGQGTRLTVV.